This TCR beta chain was recorded in a study of a mutant IDH1 vaccine in newly diagnosed glioma. A note on this clone: Its specificity is not known.

Repertoires were generated with immunoSEQ multiplex PCR, while TCRdb's copy carries only in-frame clones and drops some. This sample has about 83,000 clones, with 91% found just once. As to time point: week 5, during vaccination. Vaccine doses each comprised 300 ug of mutant IDH1 20-mer peptide, with topical imiquimod. The CDR3 totals 11 residues. Germline V gene lookup returns CDR1 MGHDK and CDR2 SYGVNS. The V end was cut by 4 bases, the J end by 7 bases, with 8 bases between. The specimen comprised PBMCs, sampled from a glioma patient whose treatment included an IDH1 peptide vaccine. The chain joins TRBV25-1 to TRBJ2-7; D is ambiguous. The receptor was derived from a woman between 50 and 59 years old with glioma. This chain's CDR3 is CASSGFLEQYF. The CDR3 DNA is TGTGCCAGCAGTGGATTTCTGGAGCAGTACTTC.